This TCR beta chain was observed in a study of cytomegalovirus exposure and HLA in healthy donors. Assay used: immunoSEQ multiplex PCR; TCRdb lists only in-frame clones, some missing. The repertoire holds about 130,000 clones, with 75% to 90% as singletons. V was shortened by 3 bases and J by 14 bases, with 17 bases between the two germline ends. Per the germline V gene, CDR1 is SGHTA and CDR2 is FQGNSA. The length of the CDR3 is 14 residues. From the approximately 120-subject validation cohort, which was separate from the approximately 720-subject first cohort, the donors were drawn. This TCR derives from a woman between 18 and 29 years old in good health and CMV-seropositive. The sequencing input was PBMCs. V is TRBV7-2 and J is TRBJ1-6; tentatively, D is TRBD1 (6 bases). The CDR3 nucleotides are TGTGCCAGCAGCTTTACCCAGGGACAATTCACCCTCCACTTT. Translation gives CASSFTQGQFTLHF.